The present T cell receptor (beta chain) was sequenced within a study of T cells in Graves' hyperthyroidism and ophthalmopathy. Study-wide results and caveats: Ophthalmopathy onset followed model prediction by a median approximately seven months.

V was clipped by 5 bases and J by 14 bases, with 16 bases between them. The CDR3 length is 12 residues. Germline CDR1 and CDR2: MNHNS and SASEGT. This clonotype was detected a few times. Its target is unknown. RNA transcripts gave rise to amplified TCR beta CDR3 regions. The primer set for the first-round RT-PCR of the TCR CDR3 was HTBI. TCRdb independently ran MiXCR on the multiplex PCR reads; one entry per CDR3 protein. The sample has some 650,000 distinct CDR3 sequences; approximately 16% are singletons. The sequencing input was blood. The sequence came from a middle-aged woman with Graves' ophthalmopathy. The chain couples TRBV6-1 to TRBJ1-3, with a weak D call TRBD1 (5 bases). CDR3 in amino acids: CASSRGADEVYF. The DNA of the CDR3 is TGTGCCAGCAGTCGTGGGGCAGACGAGGTATATTTT.